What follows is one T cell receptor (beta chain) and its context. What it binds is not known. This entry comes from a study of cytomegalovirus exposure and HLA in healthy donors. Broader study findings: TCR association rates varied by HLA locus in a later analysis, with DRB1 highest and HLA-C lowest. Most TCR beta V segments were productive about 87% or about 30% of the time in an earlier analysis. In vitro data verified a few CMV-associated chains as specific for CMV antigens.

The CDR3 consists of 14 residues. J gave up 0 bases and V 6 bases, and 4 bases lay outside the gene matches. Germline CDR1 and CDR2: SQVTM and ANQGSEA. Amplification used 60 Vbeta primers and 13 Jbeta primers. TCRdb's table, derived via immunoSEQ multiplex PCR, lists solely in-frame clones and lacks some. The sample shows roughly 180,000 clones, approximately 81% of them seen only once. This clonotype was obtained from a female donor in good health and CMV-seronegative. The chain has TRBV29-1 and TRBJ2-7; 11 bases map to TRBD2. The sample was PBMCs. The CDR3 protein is CSVASGRSSYEQYF. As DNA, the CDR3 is TGCAGCGTCGCTAGCGGGAGGAGCTCCTACGAGCAGTACTTC.